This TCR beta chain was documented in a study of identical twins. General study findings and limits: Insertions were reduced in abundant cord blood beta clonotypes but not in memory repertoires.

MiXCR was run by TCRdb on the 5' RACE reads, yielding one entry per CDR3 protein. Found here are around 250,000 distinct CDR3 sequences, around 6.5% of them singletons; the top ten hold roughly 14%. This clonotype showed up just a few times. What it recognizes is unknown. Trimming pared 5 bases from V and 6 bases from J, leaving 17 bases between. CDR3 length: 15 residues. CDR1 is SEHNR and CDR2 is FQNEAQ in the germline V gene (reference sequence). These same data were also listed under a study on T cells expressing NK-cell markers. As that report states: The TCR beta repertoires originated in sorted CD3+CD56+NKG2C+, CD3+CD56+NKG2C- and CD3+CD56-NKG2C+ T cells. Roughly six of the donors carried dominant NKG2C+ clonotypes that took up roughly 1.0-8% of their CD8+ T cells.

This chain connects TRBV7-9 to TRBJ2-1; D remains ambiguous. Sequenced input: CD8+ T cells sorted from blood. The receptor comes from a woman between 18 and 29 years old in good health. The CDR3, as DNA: TGTGCCAGCAGCCGGCTAGATTGGACCAGCAATGAGCAGTTCTTC. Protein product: CASSRLDWTSNEQFF.